The T cell receptor (beta chain) described here comes from a study of cytomegalovirus exposure and HLA in healthy donors (dated by TCRdb to 2016 to 2017). For the study in its entirety: The roughly 670 repertoires of the first cohort and the 120 validation repertoires were produced on the same platform, according to a later analysis. The study was designed to test whether signatures of past pathogen exposure could be identified by cataloging public T cell receptors. Along with the roughly 700-subject first cohort, a separate validation cohort of around 120 different subjects was used. The study combined high-throughput TCR immunosequencing, statistical association of individual TCRs with disease status, and machine learning to predict cytomegalovirus infection status. Study-level results and caveats: A few of the identified cytomegalovirus-associated TCR beta chains were confirmed in vitro to be specific for cytomegalovirus antigens. The validation cohort had no HLA typing available for a later analysis, so co-occurrence within that cohort was assessed over all 120 or so repertoires. Across donors, most TCR sequences were observed very rarely, whereas some public TCRs were present in many individuals. In a later analysis, TCRs clustered in the first cohort were found to also tend to co-occur in the roughly 110 validation repertoires, with about 93% of cluster scores above 0. The classifier was reported to diagnose cytomegalovirus status with high specificity and sensitivity in both the original and validation cohorts. In the study, around 160 TCR beta chains were listed as associated with cytomegalovirus. It was suggested by the authors that the approach could potentially be generalized to other disease states and immunological phenotypes.

The donors belonged to the validation cohort of 90 to 150 subjects, which was separate from the roughly 680-subject first cohort. Trimming leaves V shorter by 5 bases and J shorter by 7 bases, with the junction holding 7 bases beyond the gene matches. CDR1 and CDR2, looked up from the germline V gene, are SGHTA and FQGNSA. CDR3 length: 15 amino acids, cysteine to phenylalanine. The DNA shown is the 45-base CDR3, in frame from base 1. With regard to this clone: What antigen it recognizes has not been identified. Qualities for individual bases were not recorded, and no much larger clone is one base off.

To prepare the library, the immunoSEQ multiplex PCR assay was applied. Processing in the source paper ran as follows. A statistical classification framework was developed to diagnose cytomegalovirus status using the catalog of TCR beta chain sequences. Not all clones reach the TCRdb copy of this immuneACCESS table, which keeps in-frame sequences only. Checked studies attribute under half of the gap to unresolved V genes and leave the rest unexplained. V and J calls and clone size are copied from that table; D and trimming were computed from the DNA. The sample table holds about 75,000 clones, of which around four fifths were seen once. Of the sample, less than 3% is held by the ten largest clones.

Sequencing was carried out using PBMCs. The chain employs TRBV7-2 and TRBJ2-2; a stretch of 10 junction bases matches TRBD1. The receptor's source is a man aged 25-45 years in good health and CMV-seronegative. The bases are TGTGCCAGCAGCCTGGACAGGGGGGGGAACGGGGAGCTGTTTTTT. This codes for CASSLDRGGNGELFF.